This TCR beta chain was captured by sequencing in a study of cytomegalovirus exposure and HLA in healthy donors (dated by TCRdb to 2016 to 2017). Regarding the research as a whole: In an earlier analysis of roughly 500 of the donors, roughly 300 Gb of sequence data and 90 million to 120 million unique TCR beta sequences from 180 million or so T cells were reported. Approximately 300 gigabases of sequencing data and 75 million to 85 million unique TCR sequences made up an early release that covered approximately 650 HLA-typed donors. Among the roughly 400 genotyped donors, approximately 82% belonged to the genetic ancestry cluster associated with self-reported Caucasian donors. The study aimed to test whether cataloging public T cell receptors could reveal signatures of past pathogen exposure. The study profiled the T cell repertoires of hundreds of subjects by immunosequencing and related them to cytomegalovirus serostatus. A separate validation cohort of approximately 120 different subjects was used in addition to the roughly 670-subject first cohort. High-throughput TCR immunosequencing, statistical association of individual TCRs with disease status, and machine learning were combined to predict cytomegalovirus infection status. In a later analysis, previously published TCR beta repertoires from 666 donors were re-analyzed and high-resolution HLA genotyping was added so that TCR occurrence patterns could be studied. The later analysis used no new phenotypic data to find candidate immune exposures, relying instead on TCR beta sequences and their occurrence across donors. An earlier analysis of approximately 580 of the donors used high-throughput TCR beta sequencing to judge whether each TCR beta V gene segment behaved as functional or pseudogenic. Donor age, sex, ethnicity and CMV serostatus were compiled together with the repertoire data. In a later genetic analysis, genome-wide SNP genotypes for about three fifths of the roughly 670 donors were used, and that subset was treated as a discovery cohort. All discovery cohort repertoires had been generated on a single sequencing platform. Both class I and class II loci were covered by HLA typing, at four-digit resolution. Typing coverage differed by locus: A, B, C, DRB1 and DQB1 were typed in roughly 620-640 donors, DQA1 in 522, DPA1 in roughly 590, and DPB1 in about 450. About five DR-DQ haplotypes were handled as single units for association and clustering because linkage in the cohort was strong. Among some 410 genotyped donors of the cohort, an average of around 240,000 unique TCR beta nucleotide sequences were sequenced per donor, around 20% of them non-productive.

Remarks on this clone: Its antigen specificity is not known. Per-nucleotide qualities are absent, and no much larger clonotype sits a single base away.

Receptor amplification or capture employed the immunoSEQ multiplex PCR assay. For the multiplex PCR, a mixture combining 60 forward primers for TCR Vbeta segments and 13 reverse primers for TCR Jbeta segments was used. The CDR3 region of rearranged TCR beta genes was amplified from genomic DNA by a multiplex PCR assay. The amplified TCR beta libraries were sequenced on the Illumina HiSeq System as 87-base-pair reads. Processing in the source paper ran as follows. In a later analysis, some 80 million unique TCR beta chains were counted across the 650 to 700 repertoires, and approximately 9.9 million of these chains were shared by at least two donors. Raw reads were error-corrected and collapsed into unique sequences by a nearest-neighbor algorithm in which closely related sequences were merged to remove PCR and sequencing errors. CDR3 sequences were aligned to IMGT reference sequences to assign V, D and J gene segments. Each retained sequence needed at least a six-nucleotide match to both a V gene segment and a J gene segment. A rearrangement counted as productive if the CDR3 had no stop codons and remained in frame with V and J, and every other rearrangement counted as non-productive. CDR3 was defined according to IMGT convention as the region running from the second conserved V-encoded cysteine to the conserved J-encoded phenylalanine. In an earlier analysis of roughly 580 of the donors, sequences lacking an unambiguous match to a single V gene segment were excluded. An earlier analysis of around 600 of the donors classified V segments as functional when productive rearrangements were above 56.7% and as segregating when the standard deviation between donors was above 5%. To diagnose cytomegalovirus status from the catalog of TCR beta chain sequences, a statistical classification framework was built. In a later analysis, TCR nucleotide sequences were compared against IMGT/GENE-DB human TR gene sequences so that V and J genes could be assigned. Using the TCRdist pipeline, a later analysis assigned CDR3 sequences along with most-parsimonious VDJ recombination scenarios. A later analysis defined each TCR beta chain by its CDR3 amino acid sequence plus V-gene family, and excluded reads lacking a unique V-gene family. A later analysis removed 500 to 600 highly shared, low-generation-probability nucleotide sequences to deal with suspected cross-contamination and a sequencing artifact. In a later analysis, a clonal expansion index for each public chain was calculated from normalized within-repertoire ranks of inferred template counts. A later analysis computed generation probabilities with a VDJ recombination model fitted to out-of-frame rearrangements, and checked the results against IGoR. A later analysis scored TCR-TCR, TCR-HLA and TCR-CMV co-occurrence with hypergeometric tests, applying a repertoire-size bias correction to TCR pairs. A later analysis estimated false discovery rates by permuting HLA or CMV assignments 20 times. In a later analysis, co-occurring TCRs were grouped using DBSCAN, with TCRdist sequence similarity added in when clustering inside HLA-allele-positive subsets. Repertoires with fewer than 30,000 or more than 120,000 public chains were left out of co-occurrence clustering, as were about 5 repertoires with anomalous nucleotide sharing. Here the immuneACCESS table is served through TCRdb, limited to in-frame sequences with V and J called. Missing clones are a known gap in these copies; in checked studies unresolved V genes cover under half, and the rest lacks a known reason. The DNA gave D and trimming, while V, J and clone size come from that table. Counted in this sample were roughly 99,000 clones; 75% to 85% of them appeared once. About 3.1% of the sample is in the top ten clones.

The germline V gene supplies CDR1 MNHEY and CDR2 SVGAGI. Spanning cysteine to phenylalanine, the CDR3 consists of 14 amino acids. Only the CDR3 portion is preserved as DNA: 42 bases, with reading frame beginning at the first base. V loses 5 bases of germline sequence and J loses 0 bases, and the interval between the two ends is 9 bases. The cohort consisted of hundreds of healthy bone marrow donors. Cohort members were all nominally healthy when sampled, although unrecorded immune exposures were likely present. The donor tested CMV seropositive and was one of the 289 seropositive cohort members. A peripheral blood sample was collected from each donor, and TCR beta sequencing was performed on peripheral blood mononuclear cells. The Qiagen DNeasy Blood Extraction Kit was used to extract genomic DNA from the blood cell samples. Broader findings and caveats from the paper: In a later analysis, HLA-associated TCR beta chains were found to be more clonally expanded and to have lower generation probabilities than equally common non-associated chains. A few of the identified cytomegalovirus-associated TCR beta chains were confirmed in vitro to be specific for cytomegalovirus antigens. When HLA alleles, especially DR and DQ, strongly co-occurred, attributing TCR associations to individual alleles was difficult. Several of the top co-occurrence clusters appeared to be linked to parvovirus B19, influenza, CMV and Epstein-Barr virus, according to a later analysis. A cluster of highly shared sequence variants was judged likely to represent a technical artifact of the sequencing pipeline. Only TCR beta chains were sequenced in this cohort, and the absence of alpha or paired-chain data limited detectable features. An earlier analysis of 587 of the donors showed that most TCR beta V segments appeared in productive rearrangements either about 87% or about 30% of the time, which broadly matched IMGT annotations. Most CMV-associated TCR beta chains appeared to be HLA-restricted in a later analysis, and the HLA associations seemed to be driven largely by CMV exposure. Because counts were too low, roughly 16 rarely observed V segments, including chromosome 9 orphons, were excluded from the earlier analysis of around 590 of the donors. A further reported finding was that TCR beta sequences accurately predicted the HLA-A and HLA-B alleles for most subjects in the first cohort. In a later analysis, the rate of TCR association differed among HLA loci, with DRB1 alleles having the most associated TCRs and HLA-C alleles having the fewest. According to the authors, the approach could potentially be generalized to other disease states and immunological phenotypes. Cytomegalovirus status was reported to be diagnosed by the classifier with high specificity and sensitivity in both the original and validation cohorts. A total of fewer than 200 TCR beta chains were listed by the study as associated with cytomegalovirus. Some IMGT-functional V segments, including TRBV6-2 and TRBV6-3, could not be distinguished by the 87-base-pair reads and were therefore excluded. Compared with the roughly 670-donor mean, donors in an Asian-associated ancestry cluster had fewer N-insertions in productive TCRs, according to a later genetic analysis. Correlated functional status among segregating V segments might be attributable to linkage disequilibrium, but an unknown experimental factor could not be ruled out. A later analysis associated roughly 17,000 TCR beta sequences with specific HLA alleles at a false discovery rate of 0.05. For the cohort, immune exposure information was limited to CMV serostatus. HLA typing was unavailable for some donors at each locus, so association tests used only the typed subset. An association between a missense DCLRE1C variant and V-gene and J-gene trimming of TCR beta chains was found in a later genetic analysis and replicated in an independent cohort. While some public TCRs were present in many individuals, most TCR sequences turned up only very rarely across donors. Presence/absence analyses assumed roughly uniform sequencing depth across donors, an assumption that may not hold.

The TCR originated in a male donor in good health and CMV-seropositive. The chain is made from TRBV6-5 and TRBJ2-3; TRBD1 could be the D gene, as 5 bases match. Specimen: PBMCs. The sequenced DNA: TGTGCCAGCAGTCTAGGGGTGAGCACAGATACGCAGTATTTT. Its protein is CASSLGVSTDTQYF.